A selection of T cell receptor beta chains follows, all from one sample in a study of blood T cells in healthy people across ages. One entry per CDR3 protein results from TCRdb running MiXCR on the 5' RACE reads. The sample lists hundreds of thousands of distinct CDR3 sequences, roughly half seen once, with roughly 13% in the top ten. Sample: blood. The receptors shown here come from a woman older than 75 in good health. The CDR3 runs from the conserved cysteine through the conserved F or W. D genes are given only for firm matches. Clone size is not always given. Where it is, it says once, few, many or a class for expanded clones.

CDR3 DNA: TGCAGCGTTGGACAGACATTGGAGACCCAGTACTTC; CDR3 protein: CSVGQTLETQYF; D gene: NA; V gene: TRBV29-1; clone size: few; J gene: TRBJ2-5
CDR3 DNA: TGTGCCAGCAGTTACTCGTCAGGGAAAGAGACCCAGTACTTC; CDR3 protein: CASSYSSGKETQYF; D gene: NA; V gene: TRBV6-5; clone size: NA; J gene: TRBJ2-5
CDR3 DNA: TGCAGCGCTAGAGGACTAGCGGGATCCCAAGAGACCCAGTACTTC; CDR3 protein: CSARGLAGSQETQYF; D gene: TRBD2; V gene: TRBV29-1; clone size: many; J gene: TRBJ2-5
CDR3 DNA: TGTGCCAGCAGAAACAGGCACTACGAGCAGTACTTC; CDR3 protein: CASRNRHYEQYF; D gene: NA; V gene: TRBV25-1; clone size: few; J gene: TRBJ2-7
CDR3 DNA: TGCGCCAGCAGCTTGCGGGCAGTCTCCTACAATGAGCAGTTCTTC; CDR3 protein: CASSLRAVSYNEQFF; D gene: NA; V gene: TRBV5-1; clone size: many; J gene: TRBJ2-1
CDR3 DNA: TGTGCCAGCAGCTTGGAGGGGTCGGGAGGGCCAAATGAGCAGTTCTTC; CDR3 protein: CASSLEGSGGPNEQFF; D gene: TRBD2; V gene: TRBV11-2; clone size: NA; J gene: TRBJ2-1
CDR3 DNA: TGTGCCAGCAGCCCCTGGCCCGGGTCCCCTAACACTGAAGCTTTCTTT; CDR3 protein: CASSPWPGSPNTEAFF; D gene: NA; V gene: TRBV3-1; clone size: NA; J gene: TRBJ1-1
CDR3 DNA: TGTGCCACCAGCAGAGGACCGTACTCTAGCGGGGGGACCTCCTCCTACAATGAGCAGTTCTTC; CDR3 protein: CATSRGPYSSGGTSSYNEQFF; D gene: TRBD2; V gene: TRBV15; clone size: NA; J gene: TRBJ2-1
CDR3 DNA: TGTGCCAGCAGCCCAGGGAGGGTTAATAATTCACCCCTCCACTTT; CDR3 protein: CASSPGRVNNSPLHF; D gene: NA; V gene: TRBV6-7; clone size: NA; J gene: TRBJ1-6
CDR3 DNA: TGTGCCAGCAGCTTAGTAGCGGGGGGCACAGATACGCAGTATTTT; CDR3 protein: CASSLVAGGTDTQYF; D gene: TRBD2; V gene: TRBV28; clone size: many; J gene: TRBJ2-3
CDR3 DNA: TGCAGTGCTAGAGAGGACAGGGTGGGCGAGCAGTACTTC; CDR3 protein: CSAREDRVGEQYF; D gene: TRBD1; V gene: TRBV20-1; clone size: NA; J gene: TRBJ2-7
CDR3 DNA: TGTGCCAGCAGCACATTAGGGGGGGGAGATACGCAGTATTTT; CDR3 protein: CASSTLGGGDTQYF; D gene: NA; V gene: TRBV7-2; clone size: many; J gene: TRBJ2-3
CDR3 DNA: TGTGCCAGCACCAGCGGGAGTTTAGATACGCAGTATTTT; CDR3 protein: CASTSGSLDTQYF; D gene: TRBD2; V gene: TRBV6-1; clone size: many; J gene: TRBJ2-3
CDR3 DNA: TGTGCCAGCAGCTTCTACTTTACAGAGCAGTACTTC; CDR3 protein: CASSFYFTEQYF; D gene: NA; V gene: TRBV7-2; clone size: NA; J gene: TRBJ2-7
CDR3 DNA: TGTGCCATCCCCGGGACTAGCGGGTCCTTTAGGGTGCATGAGCAGTTCTTC; CDR3 protein: CAIPGTSGSFRVHEQFF; D gene: TRBD2; V gene: TRBV6-1; clone size: NA; J gene: TRBJ2-1
CDR3 DNA: TGCGCCAGCAGCTTGAACAGGAACGCTGGAAACACCATATATTTT; CDR3 protein: CASSLNRNAGNTIYF; D gene: NA; V gene: TRBV5-1; clone size: NA; J gene: TRBJ1-3
CDR3 DNA: TGTGCCAGCTCACCAACTAGCGCGAGGAGCGAGCAGTACTTC; CDR3 protein: CASSPTSARSEQYF; D gene: TRBD2; V gene: TRBV18; clone size: few; J gene: TRBJ2-7
CDR3 DNA: TGCGCCAGCAGCCAAGACTCGCAAGCCAATTCACCCCTCCACTTT; CDR3 protein: CASSQDSQANSPLHF; D gene: NA; V gene: TRBV4-1; clone size: NA; J gene: TRBJ1-6
CDR3 DNA: TGCGCCAGCAGCTTACCCCCGACAGGGGCCCCTTCCATCTTAGCGGACGCGCGGCCAGATACGCAGTATTTT; CDR3 protein: CASSLPPTGAPSILADARPDTQYF; D gene: TRBD1; V gene: TRBV5-1; clone size: many; J gene: TRBJ2-3
CDR3 DNA: TGTGCCACCAGCAGAGTGCTAGCGGGGGAATCAGAGACCCAGTACTTC; CDR3 protein: CATSRVLAGESETQYF; D gene: TRBD2; V gene: TRBV15; clone size: many; J gene: TRBJ2-5
CDR3 DNA: TGTGCCACCAGCAGAGATAACGGGGGAGAGACCCAGTACTTC; CDR3 protein: CATSRDNGGETQYF; D gene: NA; V gene: TRBV15; clone size: once; J gene: TRBJ2-5
CDR3 DNA: TGTGCCAGCAGTAGTAACAGGGTTGGGCACACTGAAGCTTTCTTT; CDR3 protein: CASSSNRVGHTEAFF; D gene: NA; V gene: TRBV2; clone size: NA; J gene: TRBJ1-1
CDR3 DNA: TGTGCCAGCAGCTTACTAGCGGGAGGCCAAACCACAGATACGCAGTATTTT; CDR3 protein: CASSLLAGGQTTDTQYF; D gene: TRBD2; V gene: TRBV7-8; clone size: NA; J gene: TRBJ2-3
CDR3 DNA: TGCAGTGCTGGGACACCAAGCTATGGCTACACCTTC; CDR3 protein: CSAGTPSYGYTF; D gene: NA; V gene: TRBV20-1; clone size: NA; J gene: TRBJ1-2
CDR3 DNA: TGCAGCGTTGAACGGCAGTTCTATGGCTACACCTTC; CDR3 protein: CSVERQFYGYTF; D gene: NA; V gene: TRBV29-1; clone size: many; J gene: TRBJ1-2
CDR3 DNA: TGTGCCATTGGGGGGGACTCGAACACCGGGGAGCTGTTTTTT; CDR3 protein: CAIGGDSNTGELFF; D gene: TRBD2; V gene: TRBV15; clone size: NA; J gene: TRBJ2-2
CDR3 DNA: TGTGCCAGCAGCCCTCAAAGTTCTATGAAGACCCAGTACTTC; CDR3 protein: CASSPQSSMKTQYF; D gene: NA; V gene: TRBV4-2; clone size: NA; J gene: TRBJ2-5
CDR3 DNA: TGCAGAGTTCGGCGAGGAGGCACCGGGGAGCTGTTTTTT; CDR3 protein: CRVRRGGTGELFF; D gene: NA; V gene: TRBV29-1; clone size: NA; J gene: TRBJ2-2
CDR3 DNA: TGCAGTGCTTCTATGCAGGGGGCGTTAGACGAGCAGTACTTC; CDR3 protein: CSASMQGALDEQYF; D gene: TRBD1; V gene: TRBV20-1; clone size: few; J gene: TRBJ2-7
CDR3 DNA: TGCAGTGCTACGGACACGCTCACAGATACGCAGTATTTT; CDR3 protein: CSATDTLTDTQYF; D gene: NA; V gene: TRBV20-1; clone size: NA; J gene: TRBJ2-3
CDR3 DNA: TGTGCCACCGAGAGTCCGGGACAGGGCAATGAGCAGTTCTTC; CDR3 protein: CATESPGQGNEQFF; D gene: TRBD1; V gene: TRBV24-1; clone size: many; J gene: TRBJ2-1
CDR3 DNA: TGTGCCAGCAGCTTCTCTAGCGGGAGGGCCCCTGAGCAGTTCTTC; CDR3 protein: CASSFSSGRAPEQFF; D gene: TRBD2; V gene: TRBV7-9; clone size: NA; J gene: TRBJ2-1
CDR3 DNA: TGTGCCAGCAGCTACGGACTGAGAGAGACCCAGTACTTC; CDR3 protein: CASSYGLRETQYF; D gene: NA; V gene: TRBV7-6; clone size: NA; J gene: TRBJ2-5
CDR3 DNA: TGTGCCAGCAGTTTTAATCTTGGGGGGCAGGCCAAAAACATTCAGTACTTC; CDR3 protein: CASSFNLGGQAKNIQYF; D gene: NA; V gene: TRBV28; clone size: many; J gene: TRBJ2-4
CDR3 DNA: TGTGCCAGCAGTTTTTGGACAGGCCACAACAATGAGCAGTTCTTC; CDR3 protein: CASSFWTGHNNEQFF; D gene: TRBD1; V gene: TRBV12-3/TRBV12-4; clone size: many; J gene: TRBJ2-1
CDR3 DNA: TGTGCCAGCAGTCGACTAGGCGAAGAGACCCAGTACTTC; CDR3 protein: CASSRLGEETQYF; D gene: NA; V gene: TRBV6-5; clone size: NA; J gene: TRBJ2-5
CDR3 DNA: TGCAGTGCTAGAGATGAGATGTTGACCGCCTACGAGCAGTACTTC; CDR3 protein: CSARDEMLTAYEQYF; D gene: NA; V gene: TRBV20-1; clone size: many; J gene: TRBJ2-7
CDR3 DNA: TGTGCCAGCAGCGTAAGAGTATCATGGGATACGCAGTATTTT; CDR3 protein: CASSVRVSWDTQYF; D gene: NA; V gene: TRBV9; clone size: many; J gene: TRBJ2-3
CDR3 DNA: TGTGCCAGCAGCTTATTTGGGCAGACCAGAGATACGCAGTATTTT; CDR3 protein: CASSLFGQTRDTQYF; D gene: NA; V gene: TRBV7-2; clone size: many; J gene: TRBJ2-3
CDR3 DNA: TGCGCCTCGGATCTAAAATCTGAAGCTTTCTTT; CDR3 protein: CASDLKSEAFF; D gene: NA; V gene: TRBV10-1; clone size: few; J gene: TRBJ1-1
CDR3 DNA: TGCGCCAGCAGGGGGACACTCAGAGGGACTGAAGCTTTCTTT; CDR3 protein: CASRGTLRGTEAFF; D gene: NA; V gene: TRBV4-1; clone size: once; J gene: TRBJ1-1
CDR3 DNA: TGTGCCAGCAGACTAGCGGTAGCGGGGTGGGATGAGCAGTTCTTC; CDR3 protein: CASRLAVAGWDEQFF; D gene: TRBD2; V gene: TRBV6-5; clone size: many; J gene: TRBJ2-1